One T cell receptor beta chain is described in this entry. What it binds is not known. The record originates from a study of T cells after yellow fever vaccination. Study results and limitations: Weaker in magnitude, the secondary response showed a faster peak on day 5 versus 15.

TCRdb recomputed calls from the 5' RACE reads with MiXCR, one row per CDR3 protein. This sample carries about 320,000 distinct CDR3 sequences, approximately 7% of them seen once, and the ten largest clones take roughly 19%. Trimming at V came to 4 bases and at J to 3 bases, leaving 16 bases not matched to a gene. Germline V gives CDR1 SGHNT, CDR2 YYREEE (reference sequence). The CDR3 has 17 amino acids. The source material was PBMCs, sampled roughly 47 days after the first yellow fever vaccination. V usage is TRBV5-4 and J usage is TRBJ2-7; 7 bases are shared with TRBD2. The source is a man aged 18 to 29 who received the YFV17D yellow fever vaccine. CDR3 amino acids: CASSDRRGDWSHYEQYF. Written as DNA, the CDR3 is TGTGCCAGCAGCGACCGTCGGGGGGATTGGTCACACTACGAGCAGTACTTC. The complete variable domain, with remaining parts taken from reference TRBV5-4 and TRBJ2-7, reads ETGVTQSPTHLIKTRGQQVTLRCSSQSGHNTVSWYQQALGQGPQFIFQYYREEENGRGNFPPRFSGLQFPNYSSELNVNALELDDSALYLCASSDRRGDWSHYEQYFGPGTRLTVT.